These 32 T cell receptor beta chains originate from one sample sequenced in a study of blood T cell repertoires in COVID-19. Some clones are missing from TCRdb's copy, which holds only in-frame ones; the method was immunoSEQ multiplex PCR. This sample yields 100,000 to 150,000 clones, of which roughly nine tenths are seen a single time; 25% to 30% belongs to the top ten. The sample taken for sequencing was peripheral blood. The origin of the receptors is a man between 65 and 79 years old with active or convalescent COVID-19.

V usage is TRBV28 and J usage is TRBJ1-2; 7 nucleotides agree with TRBD1. The CDR3 loop spans 15 amino acids. Germline CDR1 MDHEN, CDR2 SYDVKM. V lost 6 bases to trimming and J lost 7 bases; unmatched junction nucleotides: 14. The CDR3 DNA reads TGTGCCAGCAGCGCCTCGGACAGGCCCTCGAGTGGCTACACCTTC. Translating gives CASSASDRPSSGYTF.

This sequence joins TRBV7-9 and TRBJ2-7, with D perhaps matching TRBD1 (6 bases). The CDR3 runs to 15 residues. V dropped 1 base and J dropped 5 bases, with 15 bases sitting between them. The germline CDR1 and CDR2 sequences are SEHNR and FQNEAQ (reference sequence). The CDR3 bases are TGTGCCAGCAGCTTAGGGTTTCAGGGGCTCGACGAGCAGTACTTC. As protein: CASSLGFQGLDEQYF.

The chain recombines TRBV11-2 with TRBJ2-3; TRBD2 might be the D (6 bases). CDR3 length equals 16 residues. V was cut by 3 bases and J by 11 bases, with 24 bases left in between. Germline CDR1 is SGHAT and CDR2 is FQNNGV. CDR3 region: CASSFLGGNMGGGQYF. CDR3 sequence (DNA): TGTGCCAGCAGCTTTCTAGGCGGGAATATGGGGGGAGGGCAGTATTTT.

The chain employs TRBV12-3 or TRBV12-4 and TRBJ2-7; maybe TRBD1 (5 bases). The CDR3 spans 13 residues. The V and J ends lost 1 base and 6 bases respectively, with 10 bases between them. CDR3 bases: TGTGCCAGCAGTTTAGGGGGCCCCGCCGAGCAGTACTTC. Translating it yields CASSLGGPAEQYF.

This rearrangement joins TRBV7-9 to TRBJ2-1; TRBD2 matches 10 bases. V trimming: 1 base; J trimming: 5 bases; junction bases outside the gene matches: 14. This CDR3 is 19 amino acids long. The germline gives CDR1 SEHNR, CDR2 FQNEAQ (reference sequence). DNA for the CDR3: TGTGCCAGCAGCTTAGTAAGGGGGAAAACTAGCGGGGCGAACAATGAGCAGTTCTTC. Its translation: CASSLVRGKTSGANNEQFF.

The V and J genes are TRBV19 and TRBJ2-7, with 9 bases fitting TRBD1. The CDR3 totals 15 residues. With V trimmed by 4 bases and J by 2 bases, 6 bases remained unmatched. Looked up from germline, CDR1 is LNHDA and CDR2 is SQIVND (reference sequence). This chain's CDR3 is CASSTIGQGPYEQYF. The CDR3 DNA reads TGTGCCAGTAGTACCATCGGACAGGGGCCCTACGAGCAGTACTTC. Drawing the rest from reference TRBV19 and TRBJ2-7, the complete variable domain is DGGITQSPKYLFRKEGQNVTLSCEQNLNHDAMYWYRQDPGQGLRLIYYSQIVNDFQKGDIAEGYSVSREKKESFPLTVTSAQKNPTAFYLCASSTIGQGPYEQYFGPGTRLTVT.

The rearrangement uses TRBV12-3 or TRBV12-4 and TRBJ1-2, with a tentative D call TRBD1 (6 bases). Trimming took off 4 bases at V and 8 bases at J, with 11 bases between the two ends. CDR3 length: 12 residues. In DNA form, the CDR3 reads TGTGCCAGCAGTTACCTGGGGGCGGGCTACACCTTC. Translated: CASSYLGAGYTF.

The chain uses TRBV15 and TRBJ1-6, with D possibly TRBD1 on 5 matching bases. In germline, CDR1 is LNHNV, CDR2 YYDKDF (reference sequence). CDR3 length equals 16 residues. Trimming shortened V by 1 base and J by 10 bases, and 17 bases separated the two germline ends. CDR3 residues: CATSRVQGGIGSPLHF. CDR3 DNA sequence: TGTGCCACCAGCAGAGTCCAGGGCGGGATTGGGTCACCCCTCCACTTT.

The chain carries TRBV28 and TRBJ2-1, with D possibly being TRBD1 (6 bases). This CDR3 is 13 amino acids long. The V gene lost 5 bases and the J gene lost 5 bases, with 10 bases spanning the gap. Germline assignment: CDR1 MDHEN and CDR2 SYDVKM. The CDR3 region is CASSTGHHNEQFF. In DNA form, the CDR3 reads TGTGCCAGCAGTACGGGACACCACAATGAGCAGTTCTTC.

The rearrangement joins TRBV14 to TRBJ2-1, with 8 positions matching TRBD2. J gave up 9 bases and V 5 bases, and 9 bases lay outside the gene matches. The CDR3 covers 14 residues. Germline V CDR1 and CDR2: SGHDN, FVKESK. The DNA of the CDR3 is TGTGCCAGCAGCAAAGGACTAGCTAGTGGTGAGCAGTTCTTC. Its protein product is CASSKGLASGEQFF.

The V call is TRBV6-5, the J call TRBJ1-5; no definite D call. From germline, CDR1 is MNHEY and CDR2 SVGAGI. V was shortened by 8 bases and J by 3 bases, with 11 bases between the two germline ends. The CDR3 runs to 13 residues. CDR3 loop: CASAGEYNQPQHF. The CDR3 DNA reads TGTGCCAGCGCTGGGGAGTACAATCAGCCCCAGCATTTT.

In DNA, the CDR3 is TGTGCCAGCAGCCCAGCATGGACACGGCCGGGACTCCACGTGGGAGAGCAGTACTTC. It yields the protein CASSPAWTRPGLHVGEQYF. The rearrangement joins TRBV14 to TRBJ2-7; perhaps TRBD2 as D (6 bases). The CDR3 covers 19 residues. Germline CDR1 is SGHDN and CDR2 is FVKESK. Trimming left V 4 bases short and J 7 bases short, with 32 bases between.

The genes are TRBV10-3 and TRBJ2-1; D gene uncertain. Germline CDR1 reads ENHRY; CDR2 reads SYGVKD. V gave up 3 bases and J gave up 8 bases, with 5 bases separating them. This CDR3 contains 11 residues. DNA of the CDR3: TGTGCCATCAGTGATAAATATGAGCAGTTCTTC. The encoded protein is CAISDKYEQFF.

V and J are TRBV28 and TRBJ1-5; 7 positions agree with TRBD1. The CDR3 consists of 14 residues. Germline CDR1 MDHEN, CDR2 SYDVKM. V was clipped by 3 bases and J by 3 bases; unmatched bases: 2. The CDR3 spells CASSLGQFNQPQHF. In nucleotides, the CDR3 is TGTGCCAGCAGTTTGGGACAGTTCAATCAGCCCCAGCATTTT.

This clone was detected ten times or more. The same CDR3 can be traced to other DNA sequences in this sample. The rearrangement links TRBV6-5 to TRBJ2-7; 9 positions match TRBD2. Germline V gene data show CDR1 as MNHEY and CDR2 as SVGAGI. This CDR3 is 15 amino acids long. Germline trimming cut 2 bases from V and 1 base from J; bases unmatched to any gene: 3. The CDR3 DNA is TGTGCCAGCAGTTACGGGGCGGGAGGGTCCTACGAGCAGTACTTC. It yields the protein CASSYGAGGSYEQYF.

J is TRBJ2-2 and V is TRBV30; 11 bases are shared with TRBD2. The CDR3 has 15 amino acids. CDR1 and CDR2 (germline): GTSNPN, SVGIG (reference sequence). J lost 4 bases, V lost 3 bases, and 4 bases had no gene match. This chain's CDR3 is CAWRSLAGATGELFF. CDR3 DNA: TGTGCCTGGAGATCACTAGCGGGAGCCACCGGGGAGCTGTTTTTT.

The chain has TRBV19 and TRBJ1-2, with 8 positions matching TRBD1. CDR3 length: 15 residues. The V gene's germline CDR1 is LNHDA and CDR2 SQIVND (reference sequence). The V gene end was trimmed by 0 bases and the J gene end by 4 bases; junction bases not matched to a gene: 4. The CDR3: CASSIEGTGGYGYTF. The CDR3 DNA is TGTGCCAGTAGTATAGAAGGGACAGGAGGCTATGGCTACACCTTC.

The chain links TRBV5-1 to TRBJ1-6; possible D gene TRBD1, 6 bases. V lost 4 bases and J lost 5, with 10 bases in between. The CDR3 loop spans 14 amino acids. Germline V gives CDR1 SGHRS, CDR2 YFSETQ. CDR3 DNA: TGCGCCAGCAGCCTCCGACAGGATAATTCACCCCTCCACTTT. Translation: CASSLRQDNSPLHF.

This chain links TRBV14 with TRBJ2-7; the D gene is possibly TRBD2 (6 bases). The CDR3 length is 13 residues. The germline V and J ends were trimmed by 2 bases and 7 bases, with 12 bases remaining between them. Germline V gene data show CDR1 as SGHDN and CDR2 as FVKESK. CDR3 nucleotide sequence: TGTGCCAGCAGCCAAAGGAGGGTGGGGGAGCAGTACTTC. Residues: CASSQRRVGEQYF.

The V and J genes are TRBV18 and TRBJ1-5; 7 bases are a match to TRBD1. The CDR3 spans 15 residues. Germline trimming cut 2 bases from V and 4 bases from J; bases unmatched to any gene: 5. Per the germline V gene, CDR1 is KGHSH and CDR2 is LQKENI. Here the CDR3 reads CASSPRGDSNQPQHF. CDR3 nucleotides: TGTGCCAGCTCACCAAGAGGGGACAGTAATCAGCCCCAGCATTTT.

This chain uses TRBV27 with TRBJ2-3, with D possibly being TRBD1 (5 bases). CDR1 is MNHEY, CDR2 SMNVEV, per germline (reference sequence). V dropped 6 bases and J dropped 8 bases, with 15 bases sitting between them. The CDR3 is made up of 13 amino acids. The CDR3 DNA sequence: TGTGCCAGCAGCCCCCAGGGTGCGGTTACGCAGTATTTT. Its translation: CASSPQGAVTQYF.

This clone was seen a few times. This chain connects TRBV28 to TRBJ1-4; possible D gene TRBD1, 6 bases. Germline assignment: CDR1 MDHEN and CDR2 SYDVKM. Trimming took 3 bases from V and 8 from J, leaving 16 bases between them. The CDR3 contains 15 residues. The CDR3 spells CASSFQGGGWEKLFF. In nucleotides, the CDR3 is TGTGCCAGCAGTTTTCAGGGAGGGGGTTGGGAAAAACTGTTTTTT.

This chain links TRBV30 with TRBJ1-5, with no clear D. The CDR3 runs to 16 residues. V was clipped by 0 bases and J by 0 bases, with 12 bases between them. CDR1 is GTSNPN, CDR2 SVGIG, per germline (reference sequence). The CDR3 region has the DNA TGTGCCTGGAGTGTACTGGCAGGCAATAGCAATCAGCCCCAGCATTTT. Translation gives CAWSVLAGNSNQPQHF.

This clone was seen a single time. In nucleotides, the CDR3 is TGTGCCAGCAGTTATAACCCCTCAGGGCAAGAGACCCAGTACTTC. This sequence encodes CASSYNPSGQETQYF. This chain connects TRBV6-5 to TRBJ2-5, with D possibly matching TRBD1 (5 bases). Deletions cut 3 bases from V and 2 bases from J, with 13 bases between. CDR3 size: 15 residues. Germline CDR1 MNHEY, CDR2 SVGAGI.

This sequence joins TRBV19 and TRBJ2-7; weak D call: TRBD2 (6 bases). This CDR3 has 15 amino acids. V was pared by 7 bases and J by 0 bases, with 16 bases between. CDR1 and CDR2 from the germline V gene are LNHDA and SQIVND (reference sequence). The CDR3 sequence is CASITPGVNSYEQYF. DNA of the CDR3: TGTGCCAGTATAACCCCGGGGGTGAACTCCTACGAGCAGTACTTC.

V is TRBV24-1 and J is TRBJ2-7, with 15 positions matching TRBD2. V lost 6 bases to trimming and J lost 3 bases; unmatched junction nucleotides: 11. This CDR3 has 18 residues. Germline V lookup: CDR1 KGHDR, CDR2 SFDVKD. This CDR3 is CATSTIRTSGRDFYEQYF. CDR3 DNA sequence: TGTGCCACCAGTACGATAAGGACTAGCGGGAGGGATTTCTACGAGCAGTACTTC.

This clone has just a few counts. The chain has TRBV4-2 and TRBJ1-1, with D tentatively TRBD1 (5 bases). There are 12 residues in the CDR3. Germline values: CDR1 LGHNA, CDR2 YNFKEQ. The V gene lost 7 bases and the J gene lost 6 bases, with 12 bases spanning the gap. For the CDR3, the DNA is TGTGCCAGCACGACGGTAGGGGCTGAAGCTTTCTTT. Translating gives CASTTVGAEAFF.

The chain employs TRBV7-2 and TRBJ2-5; the match to TRBD1 covers 8 bases. Germline V gives CDR1 SGHTA, CDR2 FQGNSA. The CDR3 consists of 18 residues. J lost 4 bases, V lost 3 bases, and 16 bases had no gene match. In DNA form, the CDR3 reads TGTGCCAGCAGCTTTACTGTAATTCGGGACAGGAGGTTAGAGACCCAGTACTTC. Its protein is CASSFTVIRDRRLETQYF.

The genes are TRBV19 and TRBJ1-5; D is unclear. Trimming took off 9 bases at V and 3 bases at J, with 12 bases between the two ends. CDR3 length: 13 amino acids. CDR1 is LNHDA and CDR2 is SQIVND in the germline V gene (reference sequence). The DNA of the CDR3 is TGTGCCAGCCGGAGGTTCGACAATCAGCCCCAGCATTTT. Protein product: CASRRFDNQPQHF.

The gene calls are TRBV28 and TRBJ1-5; the D gene is possibly TRBD1 (5 bases). From germline, CDR1 is MDHEN and CDR2 SYDVKM. The V end was cut by 6 bases, the J end by 7 bases, with 16 bases between. The CDR3 is made up of 14 amino acids. CDR3 in amino acids: CASRDGALGQPQHF. In DNA, the CDR3 is TGTGCCAGCAGGGATGGGGCGTTGGGGCAGCCCCAGCATTTT.

The J gene is TRBJ1-1, the V gene TRBV11-2, with D perhaps matching TRBD1 (5 bases). The ends were cut back, 2 bases at V and 5 bases at J, with 15 bases in the middle. Germline values: CDR1 SGHAT, CDR2 FQNNGV. CDR3 length equals 15 residues. CDR3 sequence reads: CASSLSGRVRTEAFF. The CDR3 DNA follows: TGTGCCAGCAGCTTATCAGGGAGGGTCCGGACTGAAGCTTTCTTT.

V gene TRBV10-3 combines with J gene TRBJ2-7; D remains ambiguous. V was cut by 6 bases and J by 5 bases, with 11 bases left in between. Germline values: CDR1 ENHRY, CDR2 SYGVKD. The CDR3 runs to 12 residues. CDR3 bases: TGTGCCATCAGGACAACCGCCGACGAGCAGTACTTC. Protein product: CAIRTTADEQYF.